This TCR beta chain was recorded in a study of T cells in localized non-small cell lung cancer. Sequencing was performed with immunoSEQ multiplex PCR; in TCRdb, only in-frame clones are kept and a portion is missing. The table records 25,000 to 30,000 clones, around 90% of them present only once. General study points: Appearances in adjacent lung were noted for a median roughly 50 of the top 100 tumor clones. The study linked higher blood T cell density to longer overall survival. Tumor trailed uninvolved adjacent lung in T cell clonality, which peaked there. Sequencing involved a lone tumor region, leaving heterogeneity possible.

About this clone itself: No antigen is known for it.

Sequenced material: peripheral blood, taken before any cancer treatment. The source of this sequence is a woman between 18 and 50 years old with stage I lung adenocarcinoma.

As DNA, the CDR3 is TGTGCCAGCAGCGTAGCTGGCGTCATTAATGAAAAACTGTTTTTT. Translating gives CASSVAGVINEKLFF. This chain joins TRBV9 and TRBJ1-4; unclear D gene. Germline V lookup: CDR1 SGDLS, CDR2 YYNGEE. The V end lost 0 bases, the J end lost 4 bases, and 10 bases lay between the germline ends. This CDR3 is built from 15 residues. Looking up the rest from reference TRBV9 and TRBJ1-4 gives the full variable domain: DSGVTQTPKHLITATGQRVTLRCSPRSGDLSVYWYQQSLDQGLQFLIQYYNGEERAKGNILERFSAQQFPDLHSELNLSSLELGDSALYFCASSVAGVINEKLFFGSGTQLSVL.